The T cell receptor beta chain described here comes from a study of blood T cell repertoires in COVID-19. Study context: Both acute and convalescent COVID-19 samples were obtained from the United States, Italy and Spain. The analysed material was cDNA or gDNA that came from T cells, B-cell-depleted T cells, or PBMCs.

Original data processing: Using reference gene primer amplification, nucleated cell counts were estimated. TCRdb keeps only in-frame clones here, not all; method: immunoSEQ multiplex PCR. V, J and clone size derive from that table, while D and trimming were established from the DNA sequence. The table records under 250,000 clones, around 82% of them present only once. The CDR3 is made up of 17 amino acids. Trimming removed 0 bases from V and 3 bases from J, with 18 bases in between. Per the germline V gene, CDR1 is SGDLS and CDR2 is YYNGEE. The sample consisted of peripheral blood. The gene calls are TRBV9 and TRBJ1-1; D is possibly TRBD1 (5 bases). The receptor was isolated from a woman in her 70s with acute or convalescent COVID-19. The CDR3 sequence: CASSVEVGGSWYTEAFF. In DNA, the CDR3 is TGTGCCAGCAGCGTAGAAGTGGGGGGATCATGGTACACTGAAGCTTTCTTT.